The source of this T cell receptor (beta chain) is a study of blood T cell repertoires in COVID-19. Study overall: Researchers got acute and convalescent COVID-19 samples from the United States, Italy and Spain. T cells, B-cell-depleted T cells, or PBMCs provided the cDNA or gDNA that served as material.

Profiling relied on immunoSEQ multiplex PCR, and the TCRdb table lists in-frame clones only, not all of them. This sample carries about 250,000 clones, 85% to 90% of them seen once, and the ten largest clones take 1.5% to 2%. V dropped 5 bases and J dropped 5 bases, with 10 bases sitting between them. Germline V gives CDR1 SEHNR, CDR2 FQNEAQ (reference sequence). This CDR3 contains 12 residues. Across 20 to 25 US areas, participants ranged in age from roughly 18 to 89 years. Two consecutive negative NP/OP PCR tests, clearance, or resolved symptoms defined Cohort 3 recovery. This clonotype was sampled from a man in his forties who had recovered from COVID-19. Sequencing used PBMCs or T cells enriched from blood (not recorded which). V and J are TRBV7-9 and TRBJ2-7, with D perhaps assigned TRBD1 or TRBD2 (6 bases each). This CDR3 reads CASSLGGHEQYF. The CDR3 coding sequence is TGTGCCAGCAGCCTAGGGGGGCACGAGCAGTACTTC.